These T cell receptor beta chains were read from a single sample in a study of shared clonotypes between healthy human individuals. Sequencing used immunoSEQ multiplex PCR; TCRdb keeps in-frame clones, though not all of them. This sample has approximately 810,000 clones, with roughly 92% found just once. The sequenced sample consisted of naive CD8+ T cells sorted from blood. These receptor sequences come from a man aged 25 to 45 in good health. CDR3s include the opening cysteine and the closing phenylalanine or tryptophan.

V gene,CDR3 protein
TRBV14,CASSQDPTAGGPYNEQFF
TRBV9,CASSEGLAGVNSYNEQFF
TRBV7-8,CASSPQGNGYTF
TRBV7-9,CASLSRGIGELFF
TRBV27,CASSQPSTGELFF
TRBV10-2,CAGPQGGYEQYF
TRBV27,CASSLKRSLAVTDTQYF
TRBV7-3,CASSPLGAIEQFF
TRBV28,CASRILAGEYNEQFF
TRBV11-2,CASSSPRTDYEQYF
TRBV5-6,CASSLGQDNEQFF
TRBV11-2,CAIQRGIEAFF
TRBV14,CASSPYGAGGQDEQFF
TRBV9,CASSEGGTNEKLFF
TRBV28,CASRKTSGTPSYEQYF
TRBV19,CASSIGFTANQPQHF
TRBV9,CASSAKTGTRIDEQFF
TRBV11-2,CASNNFGSGGREGEKLFF
TRBV5-4,CATRLWGPKNEQFF
TRBV7-8,CASSLTRVSYNEQFF
TRBV5-5,CASSLGDRGVGTGELFF
TRBV4-1,CASRNGQGTQYF
TRBV2,CASSDPGQDAFLIGAEAFF
TRBV2,CASNAGPFEQYF
TRBV30,CAWSRRTSAHNEQFF
TRBV11-3,CASSLGSSGDEQYF
TRBV7-9,CASSPRPGELFF
TRBV28,CASSPLTSGYYNEQFF
TRBV27,CASSLLASGDTDTQYF
TRBV5-4,CASSLGIGLAGEGELFF
TRBV7-8,CASSDPGLAGEEADTQYF
TRBV2,CASSDPRILAYNEQFF
TRBV29-1,CSVGTTDAYEQYF
TRBV28,CASNLNYGAGYTF
TRBV4-3,CASSQENRGLQRYGYTF
TRBV27,CASSFVPGEQYF
TRBV27,CASSLKDSYEQYF
TRBV28,CASGQRQNTEAFF
TRBV6-1,CASSEVRRVEQYF
TRBV4-3,CASSQLKHTEAFF
TRBV4-1,CASSQAFIGGPGGTDTQYF
TRBV6-6,CASGTSGIHYEQYF
TRBV7-8,CASSVGINGEKLFF
TRBV27,CASSTGLAGVPNTGELFF
TRBV27,CASSPLGVGTEAFF
TRBV9,CASSVGVGIGPNTEAFF
TRBV10-3,CAISETIVEYEQYF
TRBV5-4,CASSLRDAVYEQYF
TRBV6-6,CASSLNPGTSTDTQYF
TRBV5-1,CASSPSGTGTDTQYF
TRBV4-2,CASSQDLGGGTEAFF
TRBV7-8,CASSSFLANGEQFF
TRBV28,CASSLSPGEPYEQYF